A single T cell receptor (beta chain) is shown here with its context. What it recognizes is unknown. Its ends do not fully match the called genes, so a read error is possible. The patients chosen for sequencing had shown expansion of CD8+CD57+ cells (detected by flow cytometry). Patients had not yet gotten any therapy when their blood was taken for sampling. This specimen comes from a study of CD8+CD57+ T cells in acquired aplastic anemia. Turning to the study itself: Mean yield of DNA from sorted CD4+ and CD8+ cells was approximately 3 ug. General study findings and limits: The number of CD8+ CDR3 sequences shared by patients and controls was twenty-nine.

There are 16 residues in the CDR3. Germline-derived CDR1 and CDR2 are LNHNV and YYDKDF (reference sequence). CDR3 and TCR beta VDJ profiling relied on a genomic DNA template. MiXCR was run by TCRdb on the reads, yielding one entry per CDR3 protein. Among about 220,000 distinct CDR3 sequences, around half were seen once, and the ten largest hold 6.5% to 8%. The V and J genes are TRBV15 and TRBJ2-7; D is perhaps TRBD2 (7 bases). The receptor comes from a human donor with aplastic anemia. Sequenced sample: sorted CD4+, CD8+, or CD8+CD57+ T cells (not recorded which) from PBMCs. The CDR3 DNA follows: TGTGCCGCCAGCTTCTCGCGGGGGCTGGGGTCCTACGAGCAGTACTTC. It yields the protein CAASFSRGLGSYEQYF.